This TCR beta chain was identified during a study of cytomegalovirus exposure and HLA in healthy donors. The table lists this clone with a few counts. PCR primers comprised 60 Vbeta and 13 Jbeta primers. Repertoires were generated with immunoSEQ multiplex PCR, while TCRdb's copy carries only in-frame clones and drops some. The table includes about 130,000 clones, roughly 75% detected once. The sample was PBMCs. The TCR originated in a female donor in good health and CMV-seronegative.

The CDR3 loop is CASSPAGGTQETQYF. In DNA form, the CDR3 reads TGTGCCAGCAGCCCAGCGGGGGGAACCCAAGAGACCCAGTACTTC. The chain recombines TRBV7-9 with TRBJ2-5, with 9 bases lining up with TRBD2. Trimming removed 5 bases from V and 1 base from J; junction bases left unmatched: 5. Germline V gene lookup returns CDR1 SEHNR and CDR2 FQNEAQ (reference sequence). This CDR3 region has 15 residues.